This section outlines one T cell receptor (beta chain) sequence together with its context. Its antigen is unknown. The CDR3 extends over 17 amino acids. CDR1 is MDHEN and CDR2 is SYDVKM in the germline V gene. V was clipped by 7 bases and J by 0 bases, with 21 bases between them. This sample is drawn from a study of cytomegalovirus exposure and HLA in healthy donors. Study-wide findings and caveats: Analysis was carried out at a later point, and it linked a missense DCLRE1C variant to TCR beta V- and J-gene trimming. Both high specificity and high sensitivity reportedly marked the classifier's diagnosis of cytomegalovirus status. More clonal expansion characterized HLA-associated TCR beta chains than equally common others in a later analysis. Confirmation was obtained in vitro that three CMV-associated chains are specific for CMV antigens.

The PCR employed 60 Vbeta primers together with 13 Jbeta primers. TCRdb's table, derived via immunoSEQ multiplex PCR, lists solely in-frame clones and lacks some. The sample holds 150,000 to 200,000 clones; about 85% are singletons and the top ten take roughly 1.5%. This TCR derives from a woman aged 45-60 years in good health and CMV-seronegative. Specimen: PBMCs. The chain employs TRBV28 and TRBJ1-1, with D hard to call. As DNA, the CDR3 is TGTGCCAGCACCCAGAGGGCTGTCGATAGGGTGAACACTGAAGCTTTCTTT. Residues: CASTQRAVDRVNTEAFF.